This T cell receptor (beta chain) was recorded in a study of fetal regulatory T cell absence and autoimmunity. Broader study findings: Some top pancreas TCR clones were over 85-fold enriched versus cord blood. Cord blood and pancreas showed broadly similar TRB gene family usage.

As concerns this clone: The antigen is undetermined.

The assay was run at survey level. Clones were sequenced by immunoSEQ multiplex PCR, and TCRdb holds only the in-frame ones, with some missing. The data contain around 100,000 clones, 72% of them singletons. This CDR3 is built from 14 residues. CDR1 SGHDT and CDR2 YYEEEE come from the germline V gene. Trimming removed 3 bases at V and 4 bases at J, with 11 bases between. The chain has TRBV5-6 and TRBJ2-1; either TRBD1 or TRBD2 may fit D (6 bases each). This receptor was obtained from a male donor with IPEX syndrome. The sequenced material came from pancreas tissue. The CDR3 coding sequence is TGTGCCAGCAGCTCGGAGGGGGAGTACAATGAGCAGTTCTTC. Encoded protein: CASSSEGEYNEQFF.